One and the same sample provided the 14 T cell receptor beta chains below, sequenced in a study of STAT3 mutations in large granular lymphocyte leukemia. Findings of the study overall: At least one immunodominant TCR beta clonotype appeared in every T-cell large granular lymphocyte leukemia patient.

The assay was immunoSEQ multiplex PCR, and TCRdb's table has in-frame clones only and misses some. The sample has approximately 17,000 clones, 84% seen once. No antigen is known for these receptors. The sequencing sample was made of peripheral blood mononuclear cells. The receptor source for this set is a man between 45 and 60 years old with T-cell large granular lymphocyte leukemia. Some clones in this sample may be carry-over from other donors' samples.

The V call is TRBV27, the J call TRBJ2-3; D perhaps matches TRBD2 (5 bases). V was shortened by 3 bases and J by 3 bases, with 13 bases between the two germline ends. The germline CDR1 and CDR2 sequences are MNHEY and SMNVEV (reference sequence). The CDR3 is 15 amino acids. CDR3 DNA sequence: TGTGCCAGCAGTTTTGGTAGCGTAGGGACAGATACGCAGTATTTT. This translates into CASSFGSVGTDTQYF.

The chain carries TRBV6-5 and TRBJ1-1, with D unresolved. This CDR3 region has 14 residues. V lost 2 bases to trimming and J lost 3 bases, with 10 bases between them. Germline lookup yields CDR1 MNHEY and CDR2 SVGAGI. CDR3: CASSYKGPHTEAFF. The CDR3 region has the DNA TGTGCCAGCAGTTACAAAGGGCCTCACACTGAAGCTTTCTTT.

The genes are TRBV18 and TRBJ1-2; TRBD1 matches 11 bases. CDR1 is KGHSH and CDR2 is LQKENI in the germline V gene. This CDR3 is 16 amino acids long. The trim removed 0 bases at V and 7 bases at J, leaving 7 bases unmatched. The CDR3 DNA reads as TGTGCCAGCTCACCACCGGGACAGGGGGGAAGTAGTGGCTACACCTTC. Translated: CASSPPGQGGSSGYTF.

This rearrangement joins TRBV12-5 to TRBJ2-5; D is perhaps TRBD1 (6 bases). CDR3 size: 14 residues. Trimming stripped 6 bases from V and 1 base from J, with 12 bases between. The germline V gene encodes CDR1 LGHNT and CDR2 FRNRAP. The CDR3 protein is CASGGDRSQETQYF. Written as DNA, the CDR3 is TGTGCTAGTGGCGGAGACAGGTCCCAAGAGACCCAGTACTTC.

Regarding this clone: This sample also contains other DNA sequences that code for the same CDR3. Written as DNA, the CDR3 is TGTGCCAGCTCACCGGACACCGGGGAGCTGTTTTTT. Translating it yields CASSPDTGELFF. V and J are TRBV18 and TRBJ2-2; D is undetermined. Germline V gene data show CDR1 as KGHSH and CDR2 as LQKENI. Trimming stripped 3 bases from V and 3 bases from J, with 2 bases between. The CDR3 loop spans 12 amino acids.

This clone was recorded once. The gene calls are TRBV27 and TRBJ2-5; 12 positions agree with TRBD2. V lost 5 bases, J lost 4 bases, and 2 bases stayed unmatched. Germline V gives CDR1 MNHEY, CDR2 SMNVEV (reference sequence). The CDR3 totals 14 residues. The CDR3 DNA follows: TGTGCCAGCAGTCCGGGACTAGCGGGAGAGACCCAGTACTTC. It encodes CASSPGLAGETQYF.

This sequence joins TRBV29-1 and TRBJ2-5; no clear D. V lost 6 bases and J lost 1, with 6 bases in between. The CDR3 is 11 residues long. Germline loops: CDR1 SQVTM, CDR2 ANQGSEA. The CDR3 DNA sequence: TGCAGCGTCAGCGTCCAAGAGACCCAGTACTTC. It is translated as CSVSVQETQYF.

The chain joins TRBV30 to TRBJ2-5, with TRBD1 as a possible D gene (5 bases). V was shortened by 2 bases and J by 6 bases, with 13 bases between the two germline ends. Germline loops: CDR1 GTSNPN, CDR2 SVGIG (reference sequence). This CDR3 spans 13 amino acids. The DNA of the CDR3 is TGTGCCTGGAGTTTGAAAGGGGTCCAGACCCAGTACTTC. Its translation is CAWSLKGVQTQYF.

As concerns this clone: A read error may account for a junction end that differs from germline. This sequence joins TRBV7-7 and TRBJ2-5; TRBD1 matches 7 bases. CDR1 SSHAT and CDR2 FNYEAQ come from the germline V gene (reference sequence). The CDR3 has 13 amino acids. The CDR3 DNA reads TGTGCTAGCAAGGACAGGATTCAAGAGACCCAGTACTTC. It specifies CASKDRIQETQYF.

The CDR3 region has the DNA TGTGCCAGCAGTGAAATGGGTTATACAGATACGCAGTATTTT. It encodes CASSEMGYTDTQYF. This chain links TRBV6-1 with TRBJ2-3; D is unresolved. The CDR3 is 14 residues long. Germline V gives CDR1 MNHNS, CDR2 SASEGT. Trimming left V 2 bases short and J 3 bases short, with 9 bases between.

The chain employs TRBV28 and TRBJ2-1; D gene uncertain. The germline V gene has CDR1 MDHEN and CDR2 SYDVKM. The ends were cut back, 7 bases at V and 5 bases at J, with 15 bases in the middle. This CDR3 contains 14 residues. The CDR3 DNA sequence: TGTGCCAGCATTACAGCTTCCCCTAACAATGAGCAGTTCTTC. Translation: CASITASPNNEQFF.

The chain uses TRBV7-9 and TRBJ1-3; 7 positions match TRBD1. CDR1 is SEHNR and CDR2 is FQNEAQ in the germline V gene (reference sequence). CDR3 length: 16 amino acids. The V and J ends lost 6 bases and 4 bases, in that order; junction bases with no gene match: 12. For the CDR3, the DNA is TGTGCCAGCAGTTTCCTCCCGGGACAGATGGGAAACACCATATATTTT. Translating gives CASSFLPGQMGNTIYF. Full variable domain (outside the CDR3, taken from reference TRBV7-9 and TRBJ1-3): DTGVSQNPRHKITKRGQNVTFRCDPISEHNRLYWYRQTLGQGPEFLTYFQNEAQLEKSRLLSDRFSAERPKGSFSTLEIQRTEQGDSAMYLCASSFLPGQMGNTIYFGEGSWLTVV.

The chain links TRBV5-1 to TRBJ2-5; 9 positions match TRBD2. The V and J ends lost 5 bases and 5 bases, in that order; junction bases with no gene match: 7. There are 14 residues in the CDR3. The germline gives CDR1 SGHRS, CDR2 YFSETQ. CDR3: CASRSGLAGETQYF. As DNA, the CDR3 is TGCGCCAGCAGATCGGGACTAGCCGGGGAGACCCAGTACTTC.

V gene TRBV29-1 combines with J gene TRBJ2-3, with 12 nucleotides matching TRBD2. The CDR3 has 12 residues. Trimming removed 7 bases from V and 5 bases from J; junction bases left unmatched: 1. Germline CDR1 SQVTM, CDR2 ANQGSEA. Written as DNA, the CDR3 is TGCAGCGCGGGACTAGCGGGAGATACGCAGTATTTT. Translation: CSAGLAGDTQYF.